The 18 T cell receptor beta chains presented below share a single source sample, sequenced in a study of post-analysis software for immune sequencing data. Unique molecular identifiers were built into the TCR beta cDNA libraries. A single record per CDR3 protein comes from TCRdb applying MiXCR to the PCR reads. The sample contains about 380,000 distinct CDR3 sequences, roughly 35% of which appear only once. What these receptors recognize is not known. Study-wide points: Among roughly 5 TRBV segments more frequent in patients than controls were TRBV5-6, TRBV5-1 and TRBV20-1.

Sequenced sample: blood. The receptors here all came from a girl aged 5 to 17 with multiple sclerosis.

This clonotype has more than one count but fewer than ten. V is TRBV7-3 and J is TRBJ2-1; unclear D gene. The CDR3 consists of 13 residues. The germline gives CDR1 SGHTA, CDR2 FQGTGA. Trimming cost V 2 bases and J 8 bases, with 10 bases left between them. The CDR3 reads CASSLFLRDEQFF. The CDR3, as DNA: TGTGCCAGCAGCTTATTCCTCAGAGATGAGCAGTTCTTC.

The chain links TRBV20-1 to TRBJ1-1; maybe TRBD1 (5 bases). V was clipped by 4 bases and J by 1 base, with 10 bases between them. Germline V gives CDR1 DFQATT, CDR2 SNEGSKA (reference sequence). The CDR3 runs 13 residues. The DNA for the CDR3 is TGCAGTGCTACTTCCAGGGCGAACACTGAAGCTTTCTTT. It is translated as CSATSRANTEAFF.

The CDR3 is CASSFGQPSTYEQYF. The CDR3 DNA sequence: TGTGCCAGCAGCTTCGGACAGCCATCTACCTACGAGCAGTACTTC. The chain joins TRBV5-6 to TRBJ2-7; D is possibly TRBD1 (6 bases). The CDR3 length is 15 residues. Germline lookup yields CDR1 SGHDT and CDR2 YYEEEE. V was cut by 2 bases and J by 2 bases, with 14 bases left in between.

This chain links TRBV12-3 or TRBV12-4 with TRBJ2-4; TRBD1 matches at 8 bases. The trim removed 4 bases at V and 9 bases at J, leaving 14 bases unmatched. The CDR3 runs 16 residues. CDR3 sequence reads: CASSSLPSDRDGIQYF. For the CDR3, the DNA is TGTGCCAGCAGTTCACTCCCCTCGGACAGGGACGGCATTCAGTACTTC.

V and J are TRBV29-1 and TRBJ1-2; TRBD1 might be the D (5 bases). The CDR3 covers 14 residues. Trimming removed 3 bases from V and 0 bases from J, with 11 bases in between. Germline assignment: CDR1 SQVTM and CDR2 ANQGSEA. CDR3 DNA: TGCAGCGTTGACCTAACAGGTTCTAACTATGGCTACACCTTC. Its protein is CSVDLTGSNYGYTF.

This chain connects TRBV20-1 to TRBJ2-7, with D possibly being TRBD1 (5 bases). With 3 bases removed from V and 2 bases from J, the gap between germline ends came to 17 bases. This CDR3 is built from 15 residues. The germline V gene encodes CDR1 DFQATT and CDR2 SNEGSKA (reference sequence). Written as DNA, the CDR3 is TGCAGTGCTAGGACGACAGAGAATATCCCCTACGAGCAGTACTTC. Translating gives CSARTTENIPYEQYF.

This chain uses TRBV12-3 or TRBV12-4 with TRBJ1-2, with D possibly matching TRBD1 (5 bases). Trimming removed 6 bases at V and 7 bases at J, with 18 bases between. This CDR3 has 14 amino acids. The CDR3 DNA follows: TGTGCCAGCAGAAGTGGGGCAATCCTGGGTGGCTACACCTTC. It is translated as CASRSGAILGGYTF.

There are a few counts of this clonotype. The genes are TRBV5-8 and TRBJ2-3, with TRBD2 matching over 13 bases. Losses at the gene ends were 1 base for V and 1 base for J; bases not matched to a gene: 6. This CDR3 has 18 residues. The germline V gene encodes CDR1 SGHTS and CDR2 YDEGEE. CDR3 loop: CASSLSGTSGAGTDTQYF. As DNA, the CDR3 is TGTGCCAGCAGCTTGTCCGGGACTAGCGGGGCGGGCACAGATACGCAGTATTTT.

The rearrangement uses TRBV4-2 and TRBJ1-1; D gene unclear. CDR1 is LGHNA, CDR2 YNFKEQ, per germline. CDR3 length: 14 amino acids. V was pared by 1 base and J by 1 base, with 7 bases between. The CDR3 sequence: CASSQVLANTEAFF. The CDR3 DNA reads as TGTGCCAGCAGCCAAGTGTTAGCGAACACTGAAGCTTTCTTT.

The rearrangement links TRBV7-9 to TRBJ2-1, with a tentative D call TRBD2 (7 bases). Germline loops: CDR1 SEHNR, CDR2 FQNEAQ (reference sequence). CDR3 length: 16 residues. V was clipped by 3 bases and J by 4 bases, with 16 bases between them. CDR3: CASSFPMGGPYNEQFF. CDR3 nucleotide sequence: TGTGCCAGCAGCTTTCCCATGGGGGGGCCTTACAATGAGCAGTTCTTC. Looking up the rest from reference TRBV7-9 and TRBJ2-1 gives the full variable domain: DTGVSQNPRHKITKRGQNVTFRCDPISEHNRLYWYRQTLGQGPEFLTYFQNEAQLEKSRLLSDRFSAERPKGSFSTLEIQRTEQGDSAMYLCASSFPMGGPYNEQFFGPGTRLTVL.

Only one count was recorded for this clonotype. This chain links TRBV4-3 with TRBJ2-1; 11 bases line up with TRBD2. CDR1 is LGHNA, CDR2 YSLEER, per germline. With 0 bases clipped from V and 4 bases from J, the junction kept 20 bases outside the gene matches. The CDR3 is 22 residues long. CDR3 in DNA: TGCGCCAGCAGCCAAGAGGCGAGCTATATTAGCGGGGGGGCCAAAGGTTACAATGAGCAGTTCTTC. This encodes CASSQEASYISGGAKGYNEQFF.

The J gene is TRBJ2-5, the V gene TRBV9, with 14 bases that match TRBD2. This CDR3 has 17 amino acids. The germline V gene has CDR1 SGDLS and CDR2 YYNGEE. V was clipped by 3 bases and J by 4 bases; unmatched bases: 8. This CDR3 reads CASSEGGLAGVAETQYF. CDR3 nucleotides: TGTGCCAGCAGCGAGGGGGGACTAGCGGGGGTCGCAGAGACCCAGTACTTC.

This clonotype was seen only a few times. The rearrangement links TRBV2 to TRBJ2-3; D remains unclear. The CDR3 totals 15 residues. Germline CDR1 and CDR2: SNHLY and FYNNEI. Trimming took 4 bases from V and 1 from J, leaving 12 bases between them. In nucleotides, the CDR3 is TGTGCCAGCAGTGCCCCGCAGGTCGGCACAGATACGCAGTATTTT. The encoded protein is CASSAPQVGTDTQYF.

The table lists this clonotype with a few counts. This sequence joins TRBV6-5 and TRBJ1-6; D perhaps matches TRBD1 (5 bases). CDR1 is MNHEY, CDR2 SVGAGI, per germline. The CDR3 is 18 amino acids. Trimming cost V 0 bases and J 5 bases, with 17 bases left between them. CDR3 coding DNA: TGTGCCAGCAGTTACTCCCCCCCAAGGGGCCCCGATAATTCACCCCTCCACTTT. This sequence encodes CASSYSPPRGPDNSPLHF.

This chain links TRBV12-5 with TRBJ2-7; 9 nucleotides agree with TRBD1. Germline-derived CDR1 and CDR2 are LGHNT and FRNRAP. The CDR3 loop spans 14 amino acids. The V gene end was trimmed by 7 bases and the J gene end by 5 bases; junction bases not matched to a gene: 9. In nucleotides, the CDR3 is TGTGCTAGTGCCTTGGACAGGGGATTCGACGAGCAGTACTTC. Translating it yields CASALDRGFDEQYF. Combining the CDR3 with reference TRBV12-5 and TRBJ2-7 gives the whole variable domain DARVTQTPRHKVTEMGQEVTMRCQPILGHNTVFWYRQTMMQGLELLAYFRNRAPLDDSGMPKDRFSAEMPDATLATLKIQPSEPRDSAVYFCASALDRGFDEQYFGPGTRLTVT.

Details on this clonotype: Its ends do not fully match the called genes, so a read error is possible. V usage is TRBV2 and J usage is TRBJ1-6; TRBD1 is a possible D gene (6 bases). This CDR3 has 15 amino acids. Per germline, CDR1 SNHLY and CDR2 FYNNEI. The CDR3 is CASSDPTGWDSPPHF. CDR3 sequence (DNA): TGTGCCAGCAGTGATCCCACAGGGTGGGATTCACCCCCCCACTTT.

A few counts support this clonotype. The rearrangement links TRBV20-1 to TRBJ2-7; tentatively, D is TRBD2 (6 bases). V gave up 1 base and J gave up 4 bases, with 14 bases separating them. The CDR3 is made up of 14 amino acids. CDR1 is DFQATT and CDR2 is SNEGSKA in the germline V gene (reference sequence). CDR3 nucleotide sequence: TGCAGTGCTAGAGGGTTCCTTAGCGGATACGAGCAGTACTTC. It specifies CSARGFLSGYEQYF.

The chain has TRBV6-5 and TRBJ2-7; 10 positions agree with TRBD1. CDR3 length: 14 residues. From germline, CDR1 is MNHEY and CDR2 SVGAGI. V was clipped by 8 bases and J by 2 bases; unmatched bases: 6. The CDR3, as DNA: TGTGCCAGCTCCGGGGACAGGGGTACCTACGAGCAGTACTTC. It encodes CASSGDRGTYEQYF.